These T cell receptor beta chains were read from a single sample in a study of T cells expressing NK-cell markers. One entry per CDR3 protein, without DNA, is what TCRdb gives after re-calling the 5' RACE reads. The sample data list some 450,000 distinct CDR3 sequences. Sequencing was performed on blood T cells: a sorted CD56 or NKG2C T cell subset, CD4+ or CD8+ T cells, or bulk PBMC T cells (not recorded which). Every receptor here comes from a woman between 18 and 70 years old in good health. CDR3s include the opening cysteine and the closing phenylalanine or tryptophan. The order of the fields is CDR3 protein, J gene, V gene.

CDR3 protein: CASSFSLGAGDQPQHF
J gene: TRBJ1-5
V gene: TRBV7-2

CDR3 protein: CASSIAPIQGFNTGELFF
J gene: TRBJ2-2
V gene: TRBV19

CDR3 protein: CASSHPMTSGIGRELFF
J gene: TRBJ2-2
V gene: TRBV7-9

CDR3 protein: CASSPTGGRNEQFF
J gene: TRBJ2-1
V gene: TRBV6-1

CDR3 protein: CSVRGRMNTEAFF
J gene: TRBJ1-1
V gene: TRBV29-1

CDR3 protein: CASSGDSPSYNEQFF
J gene: TRBJ2-1
V gene: TRBV9

CDR3 protein: CASSPISGGLQETQYF
J gene: TRBJ2-5
V gene: TRBV7-8

CDR3 protein: CSATMDRNQPQHF
J gene: TRBJ1-5
V gene: TRBV20-1

CDR3 protein: CASSFGDGTYNEQFF
J gene: TRBJ2-1
V gene: TRBV5-1

CDR3 protein: CSAAGGASNEQFF
J gene: TRBJ2-1
V gene: TRBV20-1

CDR3 protein: CASSYPHRDTNQPQHF
J gene: TRBJ1-5
V gene: TRBV6-5

CDR3 protein: CASSLRTSGEVGGYTF
J gene: TRBJ1-2
V gene: TRBV19

CDR3 protein: CASSTDRGGFSNQPQHF
J gene: TRBJ1-5
V gene: TRBV12-3/TRBV12-4

CDR3 protein: CASRANRGGGNEQFF
J gene: TRBJ2-1
V gene: TRBV2

CDR3 protein: CASSPAGSGEQYF
J gene: TRBJ2-7
V gene: TRBV9

CDR3 protein: CASSQENFIQETQYF
J gene: TRBJ2-5
V gene: TRBV4-3

CDR3 protein: CASSLVAGGGYGYTF
J gene: TRBJ1-2
V gene: TRBV7-6

CDR3 protein: CSVEDYSGGDLDTQYF
J gene: TRBJ2-3
V gene: TRBV29-1

CDR3 protein: CASRELRGADQPQHF
J gene: TRBJ1-5
V gene: TRBV21-1

CDR3 protein: CASRGLAGGYYNEQFF
J gene: TRBJ2-1
V gene: TRBV4-2

CDR3 protein: CASRETSGSFEQYF
J gene: TRBJ2-7
V gene: TRBV2

CDR3 protein: CASSLWGGEQFF
J gene: TRBJ2-1
V gene: TRBV7-2

CDR3 protein: CASSLESLAGVNTGELFF
J gene: TRBJ2-2
V gene: TRBV11-2

CDR3 protein: CASSLEVVLAGRGDEQFF
J gene: TRBJ2-1
V gene: TRBV11-2

CDR3 protein: CASSLRGQGPYEQYF
J gene: TRBJ2-7
V gene: TRBV12-3/TRBV12-4

CDR3 protein: CASSIGEKLFF
J gene: TRBJ1-4
V gene: TRBV12-3/TRBV12-4

CDR3 protein: CASSQGTGFGPQHF
J gene: TRBJ1-5
V gene: TRBV5-1

CDR3 protein: CATSGGRVQPQHF
J gene: TRBJ1-5
V gene: TRBV15

CDR3 protein: CASSYPDGGNERFF
J gene: TRBJ2-1
V gene: TRBV6-5